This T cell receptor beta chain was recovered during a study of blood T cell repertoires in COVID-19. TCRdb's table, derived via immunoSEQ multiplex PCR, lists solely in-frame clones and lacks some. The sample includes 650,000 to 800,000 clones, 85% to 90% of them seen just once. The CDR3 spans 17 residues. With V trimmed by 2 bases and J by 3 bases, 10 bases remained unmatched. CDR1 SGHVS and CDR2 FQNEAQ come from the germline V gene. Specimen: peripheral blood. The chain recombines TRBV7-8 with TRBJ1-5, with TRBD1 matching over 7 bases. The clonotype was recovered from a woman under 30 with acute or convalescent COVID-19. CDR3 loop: CASSLKFTGVANQPQHF. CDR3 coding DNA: TGTGCCAGCAGCTTAAAGTTTACAGGGGTGGCCAATCAGCCCCAGCATTTT.